The 20 T cell receptor beta chains presented below share a single source sample, sequenced in a study of blood T cells in healthy people across ages (dated by TCRdb to the mid-2010s). Library creation used 5' RACE. These reads were obtained on an Illumina HiSeq 2500. The second PCR ran for about 7 to 11 cycles and used a J-beta primer mix along with a sample-barcoded 5' primer. TCRdb reanalyzed the raw reads on its own, using fastp at Q25 for trimming and MiXCR for clone calling, and kept in-frame beta chains. Each entry is one CDR3 protein sequence, shown with its most common DNA and genes. Here the sample has over 1.5 million distinct CDR3 sequences; less than 50% occur a single time. The ten biggest clones cover 2% to 2.5% of the sample. Sequenced material: blood. Receptors were obtained from a middle-aged woman in good health.

For the CDR3, the DNA is TGTGCCACCAGCACCCCAGGGACTACCTCTGGGGCCAACGTCCTGACTTTC. Its translation: CATSTPGTTSGANVLTF. This rearrangement joins TRBV15 to TRBJ2-6, with 7 bases lining up with TRBD2. Trimming cost V 4 bases and J 0 bases; bases outside gene matches: 6. The CDR3 extends over 17 amino acids. Germline CDR1 is LNHNV and CDR2 is YYDKDF (reference sequence).

V and J are TRBV5-1 and TRBJ1-1; D call uncertain. The CDR3 is 13 residues long. Germline V lookup: CDR1 SGHRS, CDR2 YFSETQ. V dropped 4 bases and J dropped 3 bases, with 10 bases sitting between them. This CDR3 is CASSVTQDTEAFF. DNA of the CDR3: TGCGCCAGCAGCGTGACCCAGGACACTGAAGCTTTCTTT.

The chain couples TRBV12-5 to TRBJ2-1; D gene uncertain. Trimming took 4 bases from V and 4 from J, leaving 14 bases between them. This CDR3 region has 15 residues. Germline loops: CDR1 LGHNT, CDR2 FRNRAP. In nucleotides, the CDR3 is TGTGCTAGTGGTTGGGGTAGTGGGCAGTACAATGAGCAGTTCTTC. This encodes CASGWGSGQYNEQFF. Based on the CDR3 plus reference TRBV12-5 and TRBJ2-1, the full variable domain is DARVTQTPRHKVTEMGQEVTMRCQPILGHNTVFWYRQTMMQGLELLAYFRNRAPLDDSGMPKDRFSAEMPDATLATLKIQPSEPRDSAVYFCASGWGSGQYNEQFFGPGTRLTVL.

The J gene is TRBJ2-1, the V gene TRBV15; 8 nucleotides align to TRBD1. CDR1 is LNHNV, CDR2 YYDKDF, per germline (reference sequence). Trimming at V came to 3 bases and at J to 4 bases, leaving 5 bases not matched to a gene. This CDR3 has 15 residues. CDR3 region: CATSSDRGVYNEQFF. The CDR3 nucleotides read TGTGCCACCAGCAGCGACAGGGGTGTGTACAATGAGCAGTTCTTC.

This clonotype turned up a few times. The V call is TRBV10-3, the J call TRBJ2-4; TRBD1 matches at 9 bases. TRBJ2-7 matches the DNA end more closely, so the J call is doubtful. The CDR3 sequence is 14 residues long. The germline CDR1 and CDR2 sequences are ENHRY and SYGVKD. In DNA form, the CDR3 reads TGTGCCATCAGGGAAACCGGGACAGGGAACGAGCAGTACTTC. This gives the protein CAIRETGTGNEQYF.

The chain couples TRBV20-1 to TRBJ2-1, with 9 bases that match TRBD2. Germline values: CDR1 DFQATT, CDR2 SNEGSKA (reference sequence). The CDR3 extends over 15 amino acids. The junction had 8 bases not matched to a gene; V was cut back by 0 bases and J by 8 bases. DNA of the CDR3: TGCAGTGCTAGAGAAGGCGGGGGGGCCCGCGATGAGCAGTTCTTC. Protein sequence: CSAREGGGARDEQFF.

This rearrangement joins TRBV13 to TRBJ2-7; weak D call: TRBD1 (6 bases). The length of the CDR3 is 14 residues. CDR1 PRHDT and CDR2 FYEKMQ come from the germline V gene (reference sequence). Trimming took 4 bases from V and 6 from J, leaving 16 bases between them. The CDR3 coding sequence is TGTGCCAGCAGCTCGCAGGGGAAAGCATTCGAGCAGTACTTC. Protein product: CASSSQGKAFEQYF.

The genes are TRBV27 and TRBJ2-5, with D hard to call. The J call may be in error: the DNA end matches TRBJ2-7 better. The CDR3 totals 17 residues. CDR1 and CDR2 from the germline V gene are MNHEY and SMNVEV (reference sequence). The CDR3 reads CASSLSPQINVSYEQYF. Here the CDR3 DNA reads TGTGCCAGCAGTTTATCCCCACAGATTAATGTCTCCTACGAGCAGTACTTC.

The chain carries TRBV28 and TRBJ2-7; TRBD1 agrees at 7 bases. Per the germline V gene, CDR1 is MDHEN and CDR2 is SYDVKM. V lost 5 bases to trimming and J lost 4 bases; unmatched junction nucleotides: 5. The CDR3 has 13 amino acids. CDR3 amino acids: CASSRQGWYEQYF. As DNA, the CDR3 is TGTGCCAGCAGTCGACAGGGATGGTACGAGCAGTACTTC.

The chain couples TRBV12-3 or TRBV12-4 to TRBJ2-7; 9 bases align to TRBD1. With V trimmed by 2 bases and J by 4 bases, 6 bases remained unmatched. CDR3 length: 15 amino acids. CDR3 sequence reads: CASSLRPGTGYEQYF. In DNA form, the CDR3 reads TGTGCCAGCAGTTTACGTCCCGGGACAGGGTACGAGCAGTACTTC.

The chain employs TRBV7-2 and TRBJ2-1; D may be TRBD2 (6 bases). Germline V gene data show CDR1 as SGHTA and CDR2 as FQGNSA. The CDR3 totals 17 residues. The ends were cut back, 1 base at V and 4 bases at J, with 17 bases in the middle. CDR3 coding DNA: TGTGCCAGCAGCTTAGTTCCTACAGCGGGCCTATACAATGAGCAGTTCTTC. Translated, it gives CASSLVPTAGLYNEQFF.

This chain connects TRBV6-6 to TRBJ2-3; 13 bases are shared with TRBD2. This CDR3 is 17 amino acids long. Germline CDR1 is MNHNY and CDR2 is SVGAGI (reference sequence). The ends lost 4 bases at V and 2 bases at J; junction bases unmatched: 6. The CDR3 nucleotides are TGTGCCAGCAGTTCTACTAGCGGGGGGGCCCTCACAGATACGCAGTATTTT. This gives the protein CASSSTSGGALTDTQYF.

Details on this clonotype: An end of the junction does not agree with germline; a read error may underlie this. This chain links TRBV29-1 with TRBJ2-3; TRBD1 aligns across 7 bases. CDR3 size: 15 residues. CDR1 and CDR2 (germline): SQVTM, ANQGSEA. The CDR3 here is CSVNEGTESTDAQYF. CDR3 in DNA: TGCAGCGTTAACGAGGGGACAGAGAGCACAGATGCGCAGTATTTT.

This rearrangement joins TRBV3-1 to TRBJ2-3; no reliable D call. Germline CDR1 reads LGHDT; CDR2 reads YNNKEL (reference sequence). Trimming took off 1 base at V and 9 bases at J, with 14 bases between the two ends. This CDR3 is built from 14 residues. The DNA for the CDR3 is TGTGCCAGCAGCCAAGGTATGGGCTGGCAAACGCAGTATTTT. This codes for CASSQGMGWQTQYF.

The J gene is TRBJ2-1, the V gene TRBV24-1; 8 bases line up with TRBD2. The germline gives CDR1 KGHDR, CDR2 SFDVKD. V trimming: 4 bases; J trimming: 6 bases; junction bases outside the gene matches: 4. The CDR3 loop spans 14 amino acids. The CDR3 DNA sequence: TGTGCCACCAGTGACGGACTAGCCCCCAATGAGCAGTTCTTC. Translating it yields CATSDGLAPNEQFF.

The CDR3 DNA reads TGTGCCAGCAGTAGAGGTTCCACTAACTATGGCTACACCTTC. Amino acids: CASSRGSTNYGYTF. This chain connects TRBV28 to TRBJ1-2; D is ambiguous. The CDR3 extends over 14 amino acids. In germline, CDR1 is MDHEN, CDR2 SYDVKM. V shed 5 bases and J shed 0 bases, with 10 bases lying between them.

The chain links TRBV7-8 to TRBJ1-4; 8 bases map to TRBD1. Germline V gives CDR1 SGHVS, CDR2 FQNEAQ. V shed 5 bases, J shed 8 bases, and the junction held 10 bases outside the gene matches. The CDR3 sequence is 15 residues long. CDR3 loop: CASSRTGTGCEKLFF. CDR3 sequence (DNA): TGTGCCAGCAGCAGAACCGGGACAGGCTGCGAAAAACTGTTTTTT.

There are many counts of this clonotype. The chain combines TRBV5-1 with TRBJ2-7; TRBD1 matches at 9 bases. The CDR3 contains 15 residues. Germline-derived CDR1 and CDR2 are SGHRS and YFSETQ. J was trimmed by 5 bases and V by 0 bases; bases with no gene match: 6. As DNA, the CDR3 is TGCGCCAGCAGCTTGGGGGGACAGGGTTCGAACGAGCAGTACTTC. Its translation is CASSLGGQGSNEQYF.

This chain joins TRBV20-1 and TRBJ2-7; D remains unclear. The V gene's germline CDR1 is DFQATT and CDR2 SNEGSKA (reference sequence). The CDR3 is made up of 13 amino acids. V was trimmed by 3 bases and J by 0 bases, leaving 9 bases between them. CDR3 DNA sequence: TGCAGTGCTAGTTTGGGCCACTCCTACGAGCAGTACTTC. Translated: CSASLGHSYEQYF.

This sequence joins TRBV7-9 and TRBJ2-5, with D tentatively TRBD2 (6 bases). Germline V gene data show CDR1 as SEHNR and CDR2 as FQNEAQ (reference sequence). Trimming removed 8 bases from V and 4 bases from J, with 11 bases in between. This CDR3 has 12 residues. This CDR3 is CASGIGGETQYF. The CDR3 region has the DNA TGTGCCAGCGGGATCGGGGGAGAGACCCAGTACTTC.